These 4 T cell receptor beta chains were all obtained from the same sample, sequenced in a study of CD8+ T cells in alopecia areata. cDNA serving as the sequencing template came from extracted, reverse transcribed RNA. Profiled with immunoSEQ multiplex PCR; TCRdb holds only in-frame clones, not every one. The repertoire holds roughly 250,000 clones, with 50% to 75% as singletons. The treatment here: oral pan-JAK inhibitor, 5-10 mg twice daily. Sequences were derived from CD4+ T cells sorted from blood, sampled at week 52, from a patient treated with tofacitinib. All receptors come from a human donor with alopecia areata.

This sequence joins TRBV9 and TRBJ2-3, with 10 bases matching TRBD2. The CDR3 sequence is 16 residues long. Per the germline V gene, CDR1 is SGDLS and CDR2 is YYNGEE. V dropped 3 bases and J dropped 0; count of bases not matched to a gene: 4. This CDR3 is CASSAKAGGSTDTQYF. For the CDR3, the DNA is TGTGCCAGCAGCGCCAAAGCGGGGGGGAGCACAGATACGCAGTATTTT.

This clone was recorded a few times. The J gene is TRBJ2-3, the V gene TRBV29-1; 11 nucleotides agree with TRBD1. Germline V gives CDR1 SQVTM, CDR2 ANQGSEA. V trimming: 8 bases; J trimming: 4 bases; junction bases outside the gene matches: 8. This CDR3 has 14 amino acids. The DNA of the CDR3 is TGCAGCATTGGACAGGGGGCGAGCCCAGATACGCAGTATTTT. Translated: CSIGQGASPDTQYF.

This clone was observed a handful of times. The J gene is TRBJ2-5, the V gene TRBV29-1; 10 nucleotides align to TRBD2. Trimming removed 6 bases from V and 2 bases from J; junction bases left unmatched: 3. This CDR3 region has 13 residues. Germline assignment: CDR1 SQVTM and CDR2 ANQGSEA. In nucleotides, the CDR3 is TGCAGCGTCATGACTAGCGGGCAAGAGACCCAGTACTTC. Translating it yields CSVMTSGQETQYF.

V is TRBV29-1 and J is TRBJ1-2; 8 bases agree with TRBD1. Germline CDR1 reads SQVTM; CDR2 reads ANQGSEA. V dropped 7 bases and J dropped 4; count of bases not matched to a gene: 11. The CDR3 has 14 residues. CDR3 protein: CSANAGTGFYGYTF. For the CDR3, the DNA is TGCAGCGCAAACGCCGGGACAGGATTCTATGGCTACACCTTC.